These T cell receptor beta chains were read from a single sample in a study of blood T cell repertoires in COVID-19. Assay: immunoSEQ multiplex PCR; the TCRdb copy retains only in-frame clones and omits some. Of about 87,000 clones in the sample, around 83% were seen once. Material for sequencing was peripheral blood. These receptor sequences come from a woman between 70 and 85 years old with acute or convalescent COVID-19. Each CDR3 is given with its conserved first and last residue. D genes are given only for firm matches. Where a row states a size, it is once, few, many or the class of an expanded clone; other rows omit it.

TRBD1,.,TRBV9,TRBJ2-3,TGTGCCAGCAGCGTACAACCGGGACAGGGCAGCACAGATACGCAGTATTTT,CASSVQPGQGSTDTQYF
TRBD1,.,TRBV28,TRBJ2-7,TGTGCCAGCAGAACCGGGGACAGGGCCTACGAGCAGTACTTC,CASRTGDRAYEQYF
TRBD1,.,TRBV7-2,TRBJ2-7,TGTGCCAGCAGCCCAGTACCGGGGACAGCCTACGAGCAGTACTTC,CASSPVPGTAYEQYF
.,.,TRBV19,TRBJ1-2,TGTGCCAGTAGTATAAAGTCGCAGGGCTATGGCTACACCTTC,CASSIKSQGYGYTF
TRBD1,.,TRBV7-2,TRBJ1-1,TGTGCCAGCAGCTTTAAAGGTTCAGGGGGTGAAGCTTTCTTT,CASSFKGSGGEAFF
.,.,TRBV7-8,TRBJ1-1,TGTGCCAGCAGTCCCGGAGGGCACCTGAACACTGAAGCTTTCTTT,CASSPGGHLNTEAFF
.,.,TRBV25-1,TRBJ2-7,TGTGCCAGCAGTGAATACAGGGGTTGGGGCTACGAGCAGTACTTC,CASSEYRGWGYEQYF
TRBD2,.,TRBV5-4,TRBJ2-7,TGTGCCAGCAGCTTCGGGGGGTGGAGGGACGAGCAGTACTTC,CASSFGGWRDEQYF
.,few,TRBV9,TRBJ1-3,TGTGCCAGCAGCCAAAGGGACACCAGCTCTGGAAACACCATATATTTT,CASSQRDTSSGNTIYF
.,.,TRBV5-5,TRBJ1-1,TGTGCCAGCAGCTTGGCCGGGTCTCGGGGAGACACTGAAGCTTTCTTT,CASSLAGSRGDTEAFF
TRBD1,.,TRBV7-9,TRBJ1-1,TGTGCCAGCAGCTTACAACAGGGGGGAACTGAAGCTTTCTTT,CASSLQQGGTEAFF
.,once,TRBV30,TRBJ2-7,TGTGCCTGGAGTGTATCTGGGCCCTACGAGCAGTACTTC,CAWSVSGPYEQYF
.,.,TRBV11-2,TRBJ2-5,TGTGCCAGCAGCTTAGATCGAGAGACCCAGTACTTC,CASSLDRETQYF
.,.,TRBV11-2,TRBJ2-2,TGTGCCAGCAGCTTAACAGGGACCGGGGAGCTGTTTTTT,CASSLTGTGELFF
.,.,TRBV6-5,TRBJ2-2,TGTGCCAGCCGAGCTCCAGGATACACCGGGGAGCTGTTTTTT,CASRAPGYTGELFF
TRBD1,.,TRBV6-6,TRBJ1-2,TGTGCCAGCAGTCCCTACGAGGGGGCTGGGGGCTACACCTTC,CASSPYEGAGGYTF
TRBD2,.,TRBV11-3,TRBJ2-5,TGTGCCAGCAGCTTAGGAGCGGGGGGAGGGGAGACCCAGTACTTC,CASSLGAGGGETQYF
.,.,TRBV5-1,TRBJ2-3,TGCGCCAGCAGCTTGGCTGAGACTAGCACAGATACGCAGTATTTT,CASSLAETSTDTQYF
.,.,TRBV7-6,TRBJ1-3,TGTGCCAGCAGCCAAGAGAGGTGGAGCTCTGGAAACACCATATATTTT,CASSQERWSSGNTIYF
TRBD1,.,TRBV5-6,TRBJ2-7,TGTGCCAGCAGCGATCGGGACAGGCTTAACGAGCAGTACTTC,CASSDRDRLNEQYF